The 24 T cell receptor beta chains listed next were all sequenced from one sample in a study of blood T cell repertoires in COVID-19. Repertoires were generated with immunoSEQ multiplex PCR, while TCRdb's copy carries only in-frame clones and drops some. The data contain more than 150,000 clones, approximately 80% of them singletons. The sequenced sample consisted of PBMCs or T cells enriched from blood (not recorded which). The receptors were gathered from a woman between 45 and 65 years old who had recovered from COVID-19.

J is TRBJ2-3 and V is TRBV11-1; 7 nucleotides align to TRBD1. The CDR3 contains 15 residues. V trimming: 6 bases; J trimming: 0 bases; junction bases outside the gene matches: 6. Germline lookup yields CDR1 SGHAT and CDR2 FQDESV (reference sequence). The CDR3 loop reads CASRRQGSSTDTQYF. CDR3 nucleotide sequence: TGTGCCAGCAGACGACAGGGCTCTAGCACAGATACGCAGTATTTT.

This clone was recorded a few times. CDR3 sequence: CASQGKGDEKLFF. The CDR3 bases are TGTGCCAGCCAGGGGAAGGGGGATGAAAAACTGTTTTTT. This sequence joins TRBV7-9 and TRBJ1-4, with D perhaps TRBD1 (6 bases). The V and J ends lost 8 bases and 6 bases respectively, with 13 bases between them. The CDR3 is 13 amino acids. Germline lookup yields CDR1 SEHNR and CDR2 FQNEAQ (reference sequence).

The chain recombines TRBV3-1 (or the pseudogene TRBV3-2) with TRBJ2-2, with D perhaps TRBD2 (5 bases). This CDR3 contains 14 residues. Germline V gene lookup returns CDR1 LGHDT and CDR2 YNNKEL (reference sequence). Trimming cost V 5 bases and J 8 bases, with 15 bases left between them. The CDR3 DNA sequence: TGTGCCAGCAGCTTCCCCGCGGGCAGGGGGGAGCTGTTTTTT. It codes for CASSFPAGRGELFF.

The CDR3 DNA follows: TGCGCCAGCAGCTTGGAGGGGGAGCCACGATATGGCTACACCTTC. It translates to CASSLEGEPRYGYTF. This chain joins TRBV5-1 and TRBJ1-2; TRBD1 is a possible D gene (6 bases). Germline loops: CDR1 SGHRS, CDR2 YFSETQ. Trimming left V 0 bases short and J 5 bases short, with 14 bases between. CDR3 length: 15 residues.

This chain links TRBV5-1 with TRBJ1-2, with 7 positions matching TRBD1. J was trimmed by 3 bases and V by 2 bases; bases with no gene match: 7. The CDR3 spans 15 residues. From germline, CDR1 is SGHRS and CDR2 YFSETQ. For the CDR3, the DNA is TGCGCCAGCAGCTTACCCCACGGGACAGACTATGGCTACACCTTC. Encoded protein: CASSLPHGTDYGYTF.

The CDR3 coding sequence is TGTGCCAGCAGTTTTTACTCCGAGCGTTACGAGCAGTACTTC. This encodes CASSFYSERYEQYF. This chain uses TRBV28 with TRBJ2-7; D unclear. This CDR3 spans 14 amino acids. V was clipped by 3 bases and J by 4 bases, with 13 bases between them. Germline CDR1 reads MDHEN; CDR2 reads SYDVKM.

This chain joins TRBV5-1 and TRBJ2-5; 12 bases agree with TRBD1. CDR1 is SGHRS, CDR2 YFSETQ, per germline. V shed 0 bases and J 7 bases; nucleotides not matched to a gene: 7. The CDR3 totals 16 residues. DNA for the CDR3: TGCGCCAGCAGCTTGGCCCCGGGACAGGGGGCTGGGACCCAGTACTTC. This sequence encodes CASSLAPGQGAGTQYF. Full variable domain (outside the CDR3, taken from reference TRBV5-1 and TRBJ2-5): KAGVTQTPRYLIKTRGQQVTLSCSPISGHRSVSWYQQTPGQGLQFLFEYFSETQRNKGNFPGRFSGRQFSNSRSEMNVSTLELGDSALYLCASSLAPGQGAGTQYFGPGTRLLVL.

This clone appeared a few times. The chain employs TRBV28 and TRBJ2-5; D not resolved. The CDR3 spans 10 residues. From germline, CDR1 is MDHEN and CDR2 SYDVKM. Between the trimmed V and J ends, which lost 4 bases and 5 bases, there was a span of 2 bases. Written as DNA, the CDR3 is TGTGCCAGCAGTTCGGAGACCCAGTACTTC. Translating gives CASSSETQYF.

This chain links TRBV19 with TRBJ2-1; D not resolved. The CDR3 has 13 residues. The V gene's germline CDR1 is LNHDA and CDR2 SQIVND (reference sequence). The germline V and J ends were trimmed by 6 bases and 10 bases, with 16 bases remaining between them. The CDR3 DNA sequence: TGTGCCAGTAGACCCTCGCGAGAATTCGAGCAGTTCTTC. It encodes CASRPSREFEQFF.

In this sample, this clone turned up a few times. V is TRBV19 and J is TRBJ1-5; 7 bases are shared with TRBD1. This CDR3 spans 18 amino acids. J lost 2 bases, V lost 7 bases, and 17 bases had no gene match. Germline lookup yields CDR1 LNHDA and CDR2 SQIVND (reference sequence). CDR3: CASTPRTGRAAGNQPQHF. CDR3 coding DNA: TGTGCCAGTACTCCAAGGACAGGACGCGCGGCTGGCAATCAGCCCCAGCATTTT.

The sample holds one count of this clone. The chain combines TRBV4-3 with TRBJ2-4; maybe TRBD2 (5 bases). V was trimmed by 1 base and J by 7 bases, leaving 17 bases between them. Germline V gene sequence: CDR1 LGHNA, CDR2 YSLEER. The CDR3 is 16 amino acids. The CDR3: CASSQGGLSVRNIQYF. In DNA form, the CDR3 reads TGCGCCAGCAGCCAAGGCGGACTTAGTGTCCGGAACATTCAGTACTTC.

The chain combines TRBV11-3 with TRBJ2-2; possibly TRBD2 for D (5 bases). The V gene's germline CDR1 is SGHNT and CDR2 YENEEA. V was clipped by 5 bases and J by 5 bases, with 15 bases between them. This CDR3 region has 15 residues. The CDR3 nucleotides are TGTGCCAGCAGCCCTGGGGTAGCGTCGACCGGGGAGCTGTTTTTT. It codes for CASSPGVASTGELFF.

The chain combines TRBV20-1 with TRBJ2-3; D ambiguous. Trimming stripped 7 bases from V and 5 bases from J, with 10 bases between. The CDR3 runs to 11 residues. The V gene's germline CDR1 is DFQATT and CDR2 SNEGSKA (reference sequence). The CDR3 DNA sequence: TGCAGTGAGCTCTACGGAGATACGCAGTATTTT. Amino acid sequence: CSELYGDTQYF.

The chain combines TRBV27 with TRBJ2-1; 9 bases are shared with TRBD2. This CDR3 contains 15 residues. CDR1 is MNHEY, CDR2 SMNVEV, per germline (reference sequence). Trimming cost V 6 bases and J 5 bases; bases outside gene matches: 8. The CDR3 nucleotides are TGTGCCAGCAGGGCCGGGACTAGCAGCGACAATGAGCAGTTCTTC. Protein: CASRAGTSSDNEQFF.

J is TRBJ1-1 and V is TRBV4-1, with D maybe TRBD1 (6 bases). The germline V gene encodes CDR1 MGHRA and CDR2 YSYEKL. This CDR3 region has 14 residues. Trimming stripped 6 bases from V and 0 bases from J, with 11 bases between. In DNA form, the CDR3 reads TGCGCCAGCAGACACAGGGTGATGAACACTGAAGCTTTCTTT. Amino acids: CASRHRVMNTEAFF.

CDR3: CASSLGGVTDTQYF. In nucleotides, the CDR3 is TGTGCCAGCAGCTTAGGCGGGGTCACAGATACGCAGTATTTT. The chain has TRBV7-3 and TRBJ2-3; D is possibly TRBD2 (6 bases). The CDR3 has 14 amino acids. The V gene lost 2 bases and the J gene lost 2 bases, with 8 bases spanning the gap. Germline V gene sequence: CDR1 SGHTA, CDR2 FQGTGA.

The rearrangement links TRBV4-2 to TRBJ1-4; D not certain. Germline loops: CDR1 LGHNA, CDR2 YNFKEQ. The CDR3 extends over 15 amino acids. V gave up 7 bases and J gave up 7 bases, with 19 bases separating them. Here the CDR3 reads CASTHRPQAGEKLFF. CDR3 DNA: TGTGCCAGCACCCACCGGCCCCAGGCTGGTGAAAAACTGTTTTTT.

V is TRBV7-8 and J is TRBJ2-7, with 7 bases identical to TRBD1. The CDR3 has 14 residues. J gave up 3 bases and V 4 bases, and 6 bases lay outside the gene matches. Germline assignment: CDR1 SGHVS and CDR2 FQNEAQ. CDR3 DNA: TGTGCCAGCAGCTCCGACAGGGCTCTCTACGAGCAGTACTTC. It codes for CASSSDRALYEQYF.

The DNA for the CDR3 is TGTGCCAGCAGTTTCTCGGGGTGGGAGACCCAGTACTTC. It encodes CASSFSGWETQYF. This chain links TRBV27 with TRBJ2-5, with D tentatively TRBD2 (5 bases). Trimming stripped 3 bases from V and 5 bases from J, with 10 bases between. CDR1 and CDR2 from the germline V gene are MNHEY and SMNVEV (reference sequence). This CDR3 has 13 residues.

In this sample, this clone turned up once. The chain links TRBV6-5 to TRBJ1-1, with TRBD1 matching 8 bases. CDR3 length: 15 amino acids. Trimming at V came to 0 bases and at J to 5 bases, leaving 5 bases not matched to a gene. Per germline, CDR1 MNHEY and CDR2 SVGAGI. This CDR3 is CASSYSAYRGTEAFF. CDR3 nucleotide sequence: TGTGCCAGCAGTTACTCGGCCTACAGGGGGACTGAAGCTTTCTTT.

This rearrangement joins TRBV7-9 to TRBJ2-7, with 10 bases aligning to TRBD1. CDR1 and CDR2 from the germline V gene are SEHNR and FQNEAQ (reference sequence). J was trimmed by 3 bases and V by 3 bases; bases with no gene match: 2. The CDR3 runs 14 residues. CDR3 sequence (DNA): TGTGCCAGCAGCTTCCGGGACAGGGGCTACGAGCAGTACTTC. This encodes CASSFRDRGYEQYF.

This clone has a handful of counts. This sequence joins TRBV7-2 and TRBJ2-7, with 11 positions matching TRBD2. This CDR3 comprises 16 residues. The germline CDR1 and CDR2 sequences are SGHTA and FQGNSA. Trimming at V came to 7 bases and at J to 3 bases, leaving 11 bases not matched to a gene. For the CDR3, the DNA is TGTGCCAGCACCAAAGGACTAGCGGGTTCGGTCTACGAGCAGTACTTC. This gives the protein CASTKGLAGSVYEQYF.

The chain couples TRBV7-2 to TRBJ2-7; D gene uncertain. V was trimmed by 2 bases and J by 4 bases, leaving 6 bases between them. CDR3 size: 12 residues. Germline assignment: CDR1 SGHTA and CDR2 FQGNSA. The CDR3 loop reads CASSLSGYEQYF. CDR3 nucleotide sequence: TGTGCCAGCAGCTTATCCGGGTACGAGCAGTACTTC.

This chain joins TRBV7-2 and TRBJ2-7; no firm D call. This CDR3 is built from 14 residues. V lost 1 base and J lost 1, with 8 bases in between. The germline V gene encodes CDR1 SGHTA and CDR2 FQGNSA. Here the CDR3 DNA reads TGTGCCAGCAGCTTAGAACCGGGTTCCTACGAGCAGTACTTC. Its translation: CASSLEPGSYEQYF.